This note documents a single TCR beta chain sequence. Its antigen is currently unknown. This entry is derived from a study of T-cell reconstitution after alpha-beta-depleted transplantation in children. Study-level points and caveats: Expanded graft clones, several hundred of them, were reportedly the source of alpha-beta T cells about two months after transplant.

TCRbeta library preparation incorporated unique molecular identifiers. MiXCR, run by TCRdb on the PCR reads, gives a single entry per CDR3 protein. The table includes about 440,000 distinct CDR3 sequences, around 46% detected once. Looked up from germline, CDR1 is LNHNV and CDR2 is YYDKDF (reference sequence). The CDR3 has 14 residues. V was shortened by 3 bases and J by 6 bases, with 11 bases between the two germline ends. The sample consisted of PBMCs, taken before TCRalphabeta/CD19-depleted stem cell transplant. This chain joins TRBV15 and TRBJ2-2, with D maybe TRBD1 (6 bases). This TCR was recovered from a girl aged 2 to 10 with aplastic anemia, due to receive a stem cell transplant. The chain's CDR3 is CATSSTGTSGELFF. For the CDR3, the DNA is TGTGCCACCAGCAGTACAGGGACCTCCGGGGAGCTGTTTTTT.